Shown below are 25 T cell receptor beta chains from a single sample sequenced in a study of cytomegalovirus exposure and HLA in healthy donors. Repertoires were generated with immunoSEQ multiplex PCR, while TCRdb's copy carries only in-frame clones and drops some. The table has 100,000 to 120,000 clones, approximately 89% seen once. The sequencing input was PBMCs. These receptors were obtained from a woman aged 18-30 years in good health and CMV-seronegative.

V usage is TRBV7-6 and J usage is TRBJ1-5; D is possibly TRBD1 (6 bases). The CDR3 totals 11 residues. Trimming removed 8 bases at V and 7 bases at J, with 9 bases between. Germline V lookup: CDR1 SGHVS, CDR2 FNYEAQ. The CDR3 sequence: CASPTGQPQHF. The CDR3 region has the DNA TGTGCCAGCCCGACAGGCCAGCCCCAGCATTTT.

This rearrangement joins TRBV5-1 to TRBJ2-1; D ambiguous. V lost 0 bases and J lost 8, with 9 bases in between. This CDR3 region has 13 residues. Germline assignment: CDR1 SGHRS and CDR2 YFSETQ. CDR3 bases: TGCGCCAGCAGCTTGGCCTCAGGCTATGAGCAGTTCTTC. It yields the protein CASSLASGYEQFF.

This chain connects TRBV4-3 to TRBJ2-7, with a tentative D call TRBD1 (6 bases). V gave up 4 bases and J gave up 5 bases, with 18 bases separating them. The germline CDR1 and CDR2 sequences are LGHNA and YSLEER. This CDR3 region has 15 residues. CDR3 sequence reads: CASSRLQGTLHEQYF. CDR3 coding DNA: TGCGCCAGCAGCCGCTTACAGGGAACCCTTCACGAGCAGTACTTC.

The chain is built from TRBV2 and TRBJ2-1; D is perhaps TRBD2 (5 bases). Germline V gene data show CDR1 as SNHLY and CDR2 as FYNNEI. The ends were cut back, 4 bases at V and 5 bases at J, with 9 bases in the middle. This CDR3 is built from 13 residues. The CDR3 sequence: CASSGGPNNEQFF. DNA of the CDR3: TGTGCCAGCAGTGGAGGGCCGAACAATGAGCAGTTCTTC.

V gene TRBV30 combines with J gene TRBJ1-1, with D unclear. Per the germline V gene, CDR1 is GTSNPN and CDR2 is SVGIG (reference sequence). The germline V and J ends were trimmed by 0 bases and 5 bases, with 16 bases remaining between them. The length of the CDR3 is 15 residues. In DNA form, the CDR3 reads TGTGCCTGGAGTGTGCACCGGGTCTTCGGTACTGAAGCTTTCTTT. Its protein product is CAWSVHRVFGTEAFF. Drawing the rest from reference TRBV30 and TRBJ1-1, the complete variable domain is SQTIHQWPATLVQPVGSPLSLECTVEGTSNPNLYWYRQAAGRGLQLLFYSVGIGQISSEVPQNLSASRPQDRQFILSSKKLLLSDSGFYLCAWSVHRVFGTEAFFGQGTRLTVV.

The rearrangement uses TRBV12-2 and TRBJ1-3; the table's D gene call, TRBD1, was not cross checked with the DNA. TRBV12-2 constitutes a pseudogene. The CDR3 extends over 13 amino acids. CDR3 sequence: CASRLDRINTIYF. CDR3 nucleotides: TGTGCAAGTCGCTTAGACAGGATAAACACCATATATTTT.

This chain joins TRBV5-4 and TRBJ2-3; D gene uncertain. This CDR3 region has 14 residues. Between the trimmed V and J ends, which lost 1 base and 0 bases, there was a span of 6 bases. Germline CDR1 SGHNT, CDR2 YYREEE (reference sequence). The CDR3 DNA follows: TGTGCCAGCAGCTTGCTCTCTAGCACAGATACGCAGTATTTT. Translating gives CASSLLSSTDTQYF.

This clone was picked up a small number of times. This rearrangement joins TRBV6-4 to TRBJ2-1, with TRBD2 as a possible D gene (5 bases). Trimming took 3 bases from V and 8 from J, leaving 14 bases between them. There are 14 residues in the CDR3. The V gene's germline CDR1 is MRHNA and CDR2 SNTAGT. The CDR3 sequence is CASSEDSENDEQFF. In DNA form, the CDR3 reads TGTGCCAGCAGTGAGGACTCTGAGAACGATGAGCAGTTCTTC.

The rearrangement links TRBV30 to TRBJ1-2; 7 bases are shared with TRBD1. This CDR3 spans 14 amino acids. Losses at the gene ends were 5 bases for V and 2 bases for J; bases not matched to a gene: 8. In germline, CDR1 is GTSNPN, CDR2 SVGIG (reference sequence). The CDR3 reads CAWDHQTGNYGYTF. The CDR3 DNA reads TGTGCCTGGGACCACCAGACAGGGAACTATGGCTACACCTTC.

V gene TRBV19 combines with J gene TRBJ1-5; 8 bases match TRBD1. With 6 bases clipped from V and 10 bases from J, the junction kept 8 bases outside the gene matches. The CDR3 extends over 13 amino acids. CDR1 is LNHDA, CDR2 SQIVND, per germline (reference sequence). In nucleotides, the CDR3 is TGTGCCAGTAGACCACAGGGGGGGGGACCCCAGCATTTT. Residues: CASRPQGGGPQHF. Complete variable domain (other parts from reference TRBV19 and TRBJ1-5): DGGITQSPKYLFRKEGQNVTLSCEQNLNHDAMYWYRQDPGQGLRLIYYSQIVNDFQKGDIAEGYSVSREKKESFPLTVTSAQKNPTAFYLCASRPQGGGPQHFGDGTRLSIL.

Only one count was recorded for this clone. The rearrangement joins TRBV6-1 to TRBJ2-1, with D possibly being TRBD1 (5 bases). Germline CDR1 and CDR2: MNHNS and SASEGT. V gave up 8 bases and J gave up 2 bases, with 13 bases separating them. The CDR3 has 14 amino acids. The CDR3 sequence is CASPPDNAYNEQFF. CDR3 in DNA: TGTGCCAGCCCGCCGGACAACGCCTACAATGAGCAGTTCTTC.

V usage is TRBV7-9 and J usage is TRBJ2-5; D unclear. The ends were cut back, 2 bases at V and 2 bases at J, with 6 bases in the middle. The CDR3 sequence is 13 residues long. The germline V gene has CDR1 SEHNR and CDR2 FQNEAQ (reference sequence). CDR3 residues: CASSLYRQETQYF. For the CDR3, the DNA is TGTGCCAGCAGCTTATACAGACAAGAGACCCAGTACTTC.

This rearrangement joins TRBV18 to TRBJ2-1; D may be TRBD1 (5 bases). This CDR3 is 14 amino acids long. Germline CDR1 reads KGHSH; CDR2 reads LQKENI. Between the trimmed V and J ends, which lost 5 bases and 5 bases, there was a span of 13 bases. The CDR3 sequence is CASSDSRTDNEQFF. In DNA form, the CDR3 reads TGTGCCAGCTCAGACAGCCGTACCGACAATGAGCAGTTCTTC.

The chain is built from TRBV15 and TRBJ1-4; D unclear. In germline, CDR1 is LNHNV, CDR2 YYDKDF (reference sequence). This CDR3 has 11 amino acids. Trimming took off 6 bases at V and 8 bases at J, with 7 bases between the two ends. The CDR3 DNA sequence: TGTGCCACCAGTGGGAGAGAAAAACTGTTTTTT. This encodes CATSGREKLFF.

This chain links TRBV19 with TRBJ2-1; 13 positions agree with TRBD2. The CDR3 totals 15 residues. The germline V gene encodes CDR1 LNHDA and CDR2 SQIVND (reference sequence). The V segment lost 5 bases and the J segment 10 bases; nucleotides outside the gene matches: 8. The CDR3 nucleotides are TGTGCCAGTAGTGCCGGACTAGCGGGAGCGAGAGAGCAGTTCTTC. Encoded protein: CASSAGLAGAREQFF.

The chain combines TRBV4-3 with TRBJ2-5; 7 bases map to TRBD2. With 3 bases clipped from V and 2 bases from J, the junction kept 9 bases outside the gene matches. The CDR3 spans 16 residues. CDR1 and CDR2 from the germline V gene are LGHNA and YSLEER. The CDR3 region is CASSQTGLPSQETQYF. The CDR3 coding sequence is TGCGCCAGCAGCCAGACGGGACTACCAAGTCAAGAGACCCAGTACTTC.

The genes are TRBV5-1 and TRBJ2-3; the match to TRBD2 covers 8 bases. The V gene's germline CDR1 is SGHRS and CDR2 YFSETQ. The CDR3 sequence is 16 residues long. V shed 1 base, J shed 4 bases, and the junction held 8 bases outside the gene matches. CDR3 in DNA: TGCGCCAGCAGCTTGATGGCGGGAGGACGAGCAGATACGCAGTATTTT. Translation: CASSLMAGGRADTQYF.

The chain employs TRBV6-6 and TRBJ2-7, with a possible D match to TRBD2 (6 bases). Looked up from germline, CDR1 is MNHNY and CDR2 is SVGAGI (reference sequence). The V and J ends lost 11 bases and 0 bases respectively, with 23 bases between them. The CDR3 runs 16 residues. The CDR3 DNA follows: TGTGCCTCTCGACCCCTGGCGGGGACGAACTCCTACGAGCAGTACTTC. Amino acid sequence: CASRPLAGTNSYEQYF.

This clone was seen a handful of times. V is TRBV23-1 and J is TRBJ1-1, with D unclear. TRBV23-1 is labeled an ORF, and its function is uncertain. With 3 bases removed from V and 8 bases from J, the gap between germline ends came to 10 bases. CDR3 length: 12 residues. CDR3 protein: CASSQGRGEAFF. As DNA, the CDR3 is TGCGCCAGCAGTCAGGGGAGAGGGGAAGCTTTCTTT.

CDR3 protein: CASTPRDRGYEQYF. In DNA, the CDR3 is TGTGCCAGCACCCCCCGGGACAGGGGATACGAGCAGTACTTC. This chain uses TRBV6-6 with TRBJ2-7; TRBD1 matches at 10 bases. Germline loops: CDR1 MNHNY, CDR2 SVGAGI (reference sequence). V was clipped by 7 bases and J by 4 bases; unmatched bases: 7. The CDR3 is 14 residues long.

The chain employs TRBV5-1 and TRBJ2-3; the match to TRBD1 covers 8 bases. V dropped 0 bases and J dropped 3; count of bases not matched to a gene: 9. The CDR3 is 17 amino acids. Germline assignment: CDR1 SGHRS and CDR2 YFSETQ. The CDR3 sequence is CASSLGSIRGLTDTQYF. In DNA, the CDR3 is TGCGCCAGCAGCTTGGGGTCCATCAGGGGGCTGACAGATACGCAGTATTTT.

The chain has TRBV5-4 and TRBJ2-3, with TRBD2 matching 13 bases. J lost 1 base, V lost 5 bases, and 4 bases had no gene match. The V gene's germline CDR1 is SGHNT and CDR2 YYREEE (reference sequence). The CDR3 extends over 16 amino acids. The CDR3 loop is CASSPGTSGGTDTQYF. In DNA form, the CDR3 reads TGTGCCAGCAGTCCCGGGACTAGCGGGGGCACAGATACGCAGTATTTT.

In this sample, this clone turned up a few times. V and J are TRBV4-2 and TRBJ1-1; 8 bases are a match to TRBD1. The length of the CDR3 is 15 residues. V lost 0 bases and J lost 4; bases outside the gene matches: 4. Germline assignment: CDR1 LGHNA and CDR2 YNFKEQ. The CDR3 loop reads CASSQEPRGPTEAFF. The CDR3 DNA reads TGTGCCAGCAGCCAAGAACCCAGGGGGCCCACTGAAGCTTTCTTT.

The chain recombines TRBV6-1 with TRBJ1-2; D ambiguous. The CDR3 has 14 amino acids. Germline V gene sequence: CDR1 MNHNS, CDR2 SASEGT. With 6 bases removed from V and 4 bases from J, the gap between germline ends came to 15 bases. CDR3 sequence (DNA): TGTGCCAGCAGACTCGGAGAGTTACTCTATGGCTACACCTTC. It yields the protein CASRLGELLYGYTF.

This sequence joins TRBV4-1 and TRBJ1-1; D uncertain. The ends were cut back, 3 bases at V and 3 bases at J, with 11 bases in the middle. Germline CDR1 and CDR2: MGHRA and YSYEKL. The CDR3 loop spans 14 amino acids. The CDR3 sequence: CASSHSSVDTEAFF. The CDR3 DNA sequence: TGCGCCAGCAGCCATTCTAGTGTGGACACTGAAGCTTTCTTT.